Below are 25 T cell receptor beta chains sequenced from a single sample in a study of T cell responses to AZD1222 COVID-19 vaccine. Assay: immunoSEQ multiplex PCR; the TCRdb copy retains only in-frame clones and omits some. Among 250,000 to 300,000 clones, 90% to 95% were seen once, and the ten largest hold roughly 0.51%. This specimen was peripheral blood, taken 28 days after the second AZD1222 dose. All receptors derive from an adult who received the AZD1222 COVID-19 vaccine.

CDR3 amino acids: CASSSSVQGGHGELFF. The DNA of the CDR3 is TGCGCCAGCAGTTCCTCGGTACAGGGTGGTCACGGGGAGCTGTTTTTT. The chain carries TRBV5-1 and TRBJ2-2; possibly TRBD1 for D (6 bases). V was pared by 5 bases and J by 7 bases, with 21 bases between. Germline CDR1 is SGHRS and CDR2 is YFSETQ. CDR3 length: 16 amino acids.

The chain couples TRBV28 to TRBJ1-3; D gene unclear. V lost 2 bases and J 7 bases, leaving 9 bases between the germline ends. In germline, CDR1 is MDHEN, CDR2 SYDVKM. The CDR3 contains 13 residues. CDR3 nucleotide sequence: TGTGCCAGCAGTTTAAAGACAACCAACACCATATATTTT. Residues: CASSLKTTNTIYF.

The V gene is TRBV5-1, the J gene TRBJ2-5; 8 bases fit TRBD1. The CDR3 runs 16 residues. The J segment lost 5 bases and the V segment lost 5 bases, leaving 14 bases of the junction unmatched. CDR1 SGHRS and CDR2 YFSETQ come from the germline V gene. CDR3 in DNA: TGCGCCAGCAGGGACCTTGGACAGGGCCGAACGGAGACCCAGTACTTC. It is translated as CASRDLGQGRTETQYF.

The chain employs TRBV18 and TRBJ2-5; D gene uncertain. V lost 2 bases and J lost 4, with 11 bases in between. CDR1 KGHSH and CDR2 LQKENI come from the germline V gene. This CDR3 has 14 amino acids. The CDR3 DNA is TGTGCCAGCTCACCATACGAGACTGGAGAGACCCAGTACTTC. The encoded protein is CASSPYETGETQYF.

CDR3: CASSRFQVLTEAFF. CDR3 sequence (DNA): TGTGCCAGCAGCCGCTTCCAGGTATTGACTGAAGCTTTCTTT. The chain combines TRBV27 with TRBJ1-1; D is uncertain. Germline CDR1 MNHEY, CDR2 SMNVEV (reference sequence). The V end lost 6 bases, the J end lost 5 bases, and 16 bases lay between the germline ends. CDR3 length: 14 residues.

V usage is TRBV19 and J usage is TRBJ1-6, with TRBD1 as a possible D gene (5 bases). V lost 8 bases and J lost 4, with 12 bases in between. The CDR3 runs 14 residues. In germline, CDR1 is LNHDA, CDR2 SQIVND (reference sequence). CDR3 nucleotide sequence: TGTGCCAGTGACCAGGGAAATTATAATTCACCCCTCCACTTT. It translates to CASDQGNYNSPLHF.

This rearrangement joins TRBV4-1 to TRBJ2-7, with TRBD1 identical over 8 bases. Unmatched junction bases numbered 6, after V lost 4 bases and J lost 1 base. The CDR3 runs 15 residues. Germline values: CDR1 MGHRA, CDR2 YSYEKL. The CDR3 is CASSPPRTGSYEQYF. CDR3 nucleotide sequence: TGCGCCAGCAGCCCTCCTCGGACAGGGTCCTACGAGCAGTACTTC.

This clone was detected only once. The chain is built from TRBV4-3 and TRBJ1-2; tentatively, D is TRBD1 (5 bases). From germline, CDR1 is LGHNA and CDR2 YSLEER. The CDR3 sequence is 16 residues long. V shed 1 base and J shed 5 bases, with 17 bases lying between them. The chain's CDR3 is CASSQAYTAAGYGYTF. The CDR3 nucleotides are TGCGCCAGCAGCCAAGCGTACACCGCGGCAGGGTATGGCTACACCTTC.

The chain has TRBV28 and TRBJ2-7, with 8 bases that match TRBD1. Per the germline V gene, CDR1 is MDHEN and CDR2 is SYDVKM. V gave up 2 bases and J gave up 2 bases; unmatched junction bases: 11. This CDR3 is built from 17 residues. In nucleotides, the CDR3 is TGTGCCAGCAGTTTAGGACAGGGTTCCGGACCGACCTACGAGCAGTACTTC. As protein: CASSLGQGSGPTYEQYF.

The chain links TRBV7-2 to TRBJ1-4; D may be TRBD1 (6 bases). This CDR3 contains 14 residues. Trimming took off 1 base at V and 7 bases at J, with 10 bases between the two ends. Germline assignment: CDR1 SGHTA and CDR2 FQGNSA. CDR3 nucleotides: TGTGCCAGCAGCTTAGACAGGGCGGTTGAAAAACTGTTTTTT. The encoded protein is CASSLDRAVEKLFF.

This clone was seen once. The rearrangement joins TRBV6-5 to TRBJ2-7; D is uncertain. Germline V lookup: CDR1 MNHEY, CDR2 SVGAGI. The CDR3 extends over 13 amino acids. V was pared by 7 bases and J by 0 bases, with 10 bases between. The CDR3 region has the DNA TGTGCCAGCACAACCGCTAGCTCCTACGAGCAGTACTTC. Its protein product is CASTTASSYEQYF.

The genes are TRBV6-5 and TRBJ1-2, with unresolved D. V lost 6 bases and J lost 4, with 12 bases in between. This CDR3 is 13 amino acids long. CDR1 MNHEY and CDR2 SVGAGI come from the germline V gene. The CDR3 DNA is TGTGCCAGCAGGGTGGTGGGGAGCTATGGCTACACCTTC. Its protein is CASRVVGSYGYTF.

This chain's CDR3 is CSASTRDEQFF. The DNA of the CDR3 is TGCAGTGCCTCGACCAGGGATGAGCAGTTCTTC. The chain joins TRBV20-1 to TRBJ2-1, with a weak D call TRBD1 (5 bases). V lost 6 bases to trimming and J lost 8 bases, with 11 bases between them. The germline CDR1 and CDR2 sequences are DFQATT and SNEGSKA (reference sequence). CDR3 size: 11 residues.

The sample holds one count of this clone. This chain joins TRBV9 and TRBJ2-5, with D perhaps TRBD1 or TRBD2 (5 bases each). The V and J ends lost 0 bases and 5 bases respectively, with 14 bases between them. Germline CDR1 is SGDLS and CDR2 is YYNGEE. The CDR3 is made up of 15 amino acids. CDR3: CASSVGPFGTETQYF. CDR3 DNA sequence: TGTGCCAGCAGCGTAGGTCCCTTTGGGACGGAGACCCAGTACTTC. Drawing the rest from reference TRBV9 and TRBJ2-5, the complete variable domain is DSGVTQTPKHLITATGQRVTLRCSPRSGDLSVYWYQQSLDQGLQFLIQYYNGEERAKGNILERFSAQQFPDLHSELNLSSLELGDSALYFCASSVGPFGTETQYFGPGTRLLVL.

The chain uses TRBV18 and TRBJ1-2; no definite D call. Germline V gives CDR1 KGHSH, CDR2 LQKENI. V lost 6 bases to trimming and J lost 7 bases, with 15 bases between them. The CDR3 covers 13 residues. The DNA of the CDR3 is TGTGCCAGCTCCGGGGATCGCGGTTTTGGCTACACCTTC. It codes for CASSGDRGFGYTF. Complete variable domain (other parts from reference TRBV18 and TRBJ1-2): NAGVMQNPRHLVRRRGQEARLRCSPMKGHSHVYWYRQLPEEGLKFMVYLQKENIIDESGMPKERFSAEFPKEGPSILRIQQVVRGDSAAYFCASSGDRGFGYTFGSGTRLTVV.

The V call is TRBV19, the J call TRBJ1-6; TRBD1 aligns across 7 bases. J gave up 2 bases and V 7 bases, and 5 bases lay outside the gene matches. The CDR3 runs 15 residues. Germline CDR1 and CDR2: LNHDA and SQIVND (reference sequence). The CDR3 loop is CASTDQGAYNSPLHF. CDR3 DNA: TGTGCCAGTACGGACCAGGGGGCCTATAATTCACCCCTCCACTTT.

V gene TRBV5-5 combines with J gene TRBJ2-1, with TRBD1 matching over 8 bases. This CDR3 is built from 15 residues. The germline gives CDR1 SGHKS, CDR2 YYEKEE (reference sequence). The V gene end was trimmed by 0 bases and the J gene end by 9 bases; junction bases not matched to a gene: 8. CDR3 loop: CASSLGPQGAGEQFF. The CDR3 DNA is TGTGCCAGCAGCTTGGGACCTCAGGGGGCGGGTGAGCAGTTCTTC. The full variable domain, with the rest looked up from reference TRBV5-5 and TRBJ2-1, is DAGVTQSPTHLIKTRGQQVTLRCSPISGHKSVSWYQQVLGQGPQFIFQYYEKEERGRGNFPDRFSARQFPNYSSELNVNALLLGDSALYLCASSLGPQGAGEQFFGPGTRLTVL.

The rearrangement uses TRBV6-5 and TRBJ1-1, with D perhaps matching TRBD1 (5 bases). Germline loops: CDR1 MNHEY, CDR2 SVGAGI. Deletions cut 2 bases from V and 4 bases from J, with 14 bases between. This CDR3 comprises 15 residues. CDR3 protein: CASSYTDGGITEAFF. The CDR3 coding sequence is TGTGCCAGCAGTTACACGGACGGGGGAATCACTGAAGCTTTCTTT.

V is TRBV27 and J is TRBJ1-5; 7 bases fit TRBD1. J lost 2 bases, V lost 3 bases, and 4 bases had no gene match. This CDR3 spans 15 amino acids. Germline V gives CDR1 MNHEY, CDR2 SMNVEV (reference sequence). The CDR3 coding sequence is TGTGCCAGCAGTTTCAGACAGGGTCGCAATCAGCCCCAGCATTTT. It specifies CASSFRQGRNQPQHF.

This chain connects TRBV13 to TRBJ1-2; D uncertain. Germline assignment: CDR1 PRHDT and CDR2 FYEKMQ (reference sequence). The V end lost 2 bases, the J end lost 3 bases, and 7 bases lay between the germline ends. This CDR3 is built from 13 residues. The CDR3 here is CASSLLGDYGYTF. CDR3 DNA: TGTGCCAGCAGCTTACTAGGCGACTATGGCTACACCTTC.

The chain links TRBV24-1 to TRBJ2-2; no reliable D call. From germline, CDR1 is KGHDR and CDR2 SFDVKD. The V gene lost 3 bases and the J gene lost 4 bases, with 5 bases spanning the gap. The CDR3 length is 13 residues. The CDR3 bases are TGTGCCACCAGTGATCCAGTCACCGGGGAGCTGTTTTTT. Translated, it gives CATSDPVTGELFF.

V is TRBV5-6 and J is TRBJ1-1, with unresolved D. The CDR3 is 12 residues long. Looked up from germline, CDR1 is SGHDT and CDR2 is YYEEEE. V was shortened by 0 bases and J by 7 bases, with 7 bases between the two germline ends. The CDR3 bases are TGTGCCAGCAGCTTGGCCGTGGGTGAAGCTTTCTTT. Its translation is CASSLAVGEAFF.

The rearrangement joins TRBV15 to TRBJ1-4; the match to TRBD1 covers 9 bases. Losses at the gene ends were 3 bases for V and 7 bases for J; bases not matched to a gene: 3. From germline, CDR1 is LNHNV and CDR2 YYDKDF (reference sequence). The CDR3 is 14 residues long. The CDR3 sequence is CATSRTGGLEKLFF. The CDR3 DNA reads TGTGCCACCAGCAGGACAGGGGGGCTTGAAAAACTGTTTTTT.

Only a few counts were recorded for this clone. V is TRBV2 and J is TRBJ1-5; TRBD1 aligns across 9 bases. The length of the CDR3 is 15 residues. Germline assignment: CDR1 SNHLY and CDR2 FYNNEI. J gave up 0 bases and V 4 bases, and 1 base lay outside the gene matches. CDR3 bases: TGTGCCAGCAGTGCGGACAGGGGTAGCAATCAGCCCCAGCATTTT. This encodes CASSADRGSNQPQHF.

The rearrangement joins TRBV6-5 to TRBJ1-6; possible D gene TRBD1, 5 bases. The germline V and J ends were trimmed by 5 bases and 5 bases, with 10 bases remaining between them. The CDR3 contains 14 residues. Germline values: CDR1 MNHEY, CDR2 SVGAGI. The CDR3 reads CASSQTVHNSPLHF. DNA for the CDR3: TGTGCCAGCAGTCAGACAGTTCATAATTCACCCCTCCACTTT.